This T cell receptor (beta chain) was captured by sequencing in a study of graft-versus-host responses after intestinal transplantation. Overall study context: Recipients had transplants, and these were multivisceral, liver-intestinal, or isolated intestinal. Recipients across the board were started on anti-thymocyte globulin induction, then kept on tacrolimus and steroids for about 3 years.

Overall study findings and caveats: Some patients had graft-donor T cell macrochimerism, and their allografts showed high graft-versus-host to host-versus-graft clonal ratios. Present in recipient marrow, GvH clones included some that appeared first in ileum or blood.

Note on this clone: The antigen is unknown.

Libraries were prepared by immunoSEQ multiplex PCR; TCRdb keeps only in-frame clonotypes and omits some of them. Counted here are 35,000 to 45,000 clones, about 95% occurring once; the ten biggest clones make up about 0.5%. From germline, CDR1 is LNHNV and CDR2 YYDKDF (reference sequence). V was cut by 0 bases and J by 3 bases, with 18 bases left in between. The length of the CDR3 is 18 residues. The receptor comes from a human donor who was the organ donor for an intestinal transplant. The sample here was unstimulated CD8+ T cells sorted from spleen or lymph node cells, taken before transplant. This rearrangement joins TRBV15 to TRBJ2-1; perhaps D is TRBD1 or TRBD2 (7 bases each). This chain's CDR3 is CATSREGGGTAGYNEQFF. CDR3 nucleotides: TGTGCCACCAGCAGAGAGGGGGGAGGGACAGCGGGCTACAATGAGCAGTTCTTC.